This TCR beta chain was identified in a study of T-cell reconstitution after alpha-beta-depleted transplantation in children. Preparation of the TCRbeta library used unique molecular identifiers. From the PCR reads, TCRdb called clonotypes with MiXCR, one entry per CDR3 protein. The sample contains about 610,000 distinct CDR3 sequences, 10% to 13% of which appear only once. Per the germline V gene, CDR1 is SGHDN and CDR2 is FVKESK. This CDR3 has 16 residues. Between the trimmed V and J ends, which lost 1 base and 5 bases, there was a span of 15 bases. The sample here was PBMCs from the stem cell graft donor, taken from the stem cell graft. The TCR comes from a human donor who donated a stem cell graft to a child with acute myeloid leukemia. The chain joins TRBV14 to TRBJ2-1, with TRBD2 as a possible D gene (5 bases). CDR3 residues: CASSQGGRLVDNEQFF. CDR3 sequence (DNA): TGTGCCAGCAGCCAAGGCGGGCGCCTAGTGGACAATGAGCAGTTCTTC.